These 30 T cell receptor beta chains were all obtained from the same sample, sequenced in a study of blood T cell repertoires in COVID-19. Measured with immunoSEQ multiplex PCR; TCRdb has only the in-frame clones, and not every one. The sample includes hundreds of thousands of clones, under 90% of them seen just once. The sample consisted of PBMCs or T cells enriched from blood (not recorded which). These receptors were collected from a woman aged 45-65 years who had been exposed to COVID-19.

The chain has TRBV12-5 and TRBJ1-3; 9 bases fit TRBD1. V lost 7 bases and J lost 0; bases outside the gene matches: 10. The CDR3 sequence is 17 residues long. Germline lookup yields CDR1 LGHNT and CDR2 FRNRAP. The CDR3 loop is CASDLGQGTFSGNTIYF. The CDR3 DNA is TGTGCTAGTGACCTTGGACAGGGGACCTTCTCTGGAAACACCATATATTTT.

The chain has TRBV9 and TRBJ1-6; D gene ambiguous. V was clipped by 4 bases and J by 0 bases, with 14 bases between them. In germline, CDR1 is SGDLS, CDR2 YYNGEE. The CDR3 consists of 17 residues. DNA for the CDR3: TGTGCCAGCAGCCCACAGTTGCTCAGCTCCTATAATTCACCCCTCCACTTT. Its protein is CASSPQLLSSYNSPLHF.

This clone was counted a few times. This rearrangement joins TRBV5-1 to TRBJ2-1; 11 positions agree with TRBD2. Germline values: CDR1 SGHRS, CDR2 YFSETQ. V was pared by 0 bases and J by 7 bases, with 6 bases of the junction left unmatched. The CDR3 totals 16 residues. The CDR3 loop is CASSLEVAGGRNEQFF. CDR3 in DNA: TGCGCCAGCAGCTTGGAGGTAGCGGGGGGGCGAAATGAGCAGTTCTTC.

The chain combines TRBV7-2 with TRBJ1-1; weak D call: TRBD1 (5 bases). Germline V gene lookup returns CDR1 SGHTA and CDR2 FQGNSA. The CDR3 has 12 amino acids. The V end lost 1 base, the J end lost 7 bases, and 7 bases lay between the germline ends. The CDR3 spells CASSLDRSEAFF. The CDR3 bases are TGTGCCAGCAGCTTAGACAGGAGTGAAGCTTTCTTT. Full variable domain (missing parts from reference TRBV7-2 and TRBJ1-1): GAGVSQSPSNKVTEKGKDVELRCDPISGHTALYWYRQSLGQGLEFLIYFQGNSAPDKSGLPSDRFSAERTGGSVSTLTIQRTQQEDSAVYLCASSLDRSEAFFGQGTRLTVV.

V and J are TRBV14 and TRBJ2-3; TRBD2 matches at 8 bases. The CDR3 loop spans 15 amino acids. V shed 1 base, J shed 2 bases, and the junction held 2 bases outside the gene matches. From germline, CDR1 is SGHDN and CDR2 FVKESK. CDR3 in amino acids: CASSQARGATDTQYF. In DNA form, the CDR3 reads TGTGCCAGCAGCCAAGCGCGGGGGGCCACAGATACGCAGTATTTT.

The chain recombines TRBV12-3 or TRBV12-4 with TRBJ2-2; 8 nucleotides align to TRBD2. Trimming took 8 bases from V and 5 from J; bases not matched to a gene: 4. The CDR3 is made up of 13 amino acids. Here the CDR3 reads CASARGGTGELFF. CDR3 nucleotides: TGTGCCAGCGCCCGGGGGGGAACCGGGGAGCTGTTTTTT.

This clone was seen once. This chain links TRBV6-5 with TRBJ2-3; a weak D match, TRBD2 (6 bases). CDR1 is MNHEY and CDR2 is SVGAGI in the germline V gene. CDR3 length: 13 amino acids. Trimming removed 7 bases at V and 2 bases at J, with 10 bases between. The CDR3 DNA follows: TGTGCCAGCACGGGGGTCCCCACAGATACGCAGTATTTT. As protein: CASTGVPTDTQYF.

The chain joins TRBV28 to TRBJ1-6; D is unclear. Germline-derived CDR1 and CDR2 are MDHEN and SYDVKM. This CDR3 region has 10 residues. Trimming removed 10 bases from V and 14 bases from J, with 12 bases in between. CDR3: CATRDLTLHF. In DNA, the CDR3 is TGTGCCACCCGAGATTTGACCCTCCACTTT.

This clone was recorded many times. Other DNA sequences in this sample translate to the same CDR3. V usage is TRBV7-2 and J usage is TRBJ2-5; 9 nucleotides line up with TRBD2. Trimming at V came to 3 bases and at J to 4 bases, leaving 6 bases not matched to a gene. The CDR3 sequence is 15 residues long. The germline V gene has CDR1 SGHTA and CDR2 FQGNSA. CDR3 sequence: CASSFRRGGGETQYF. The CDR3 nucleotides read TGTGCCAGCAGCTTTAGGCGGGGGGGCGGAGAGACCCAGTACTTC.

This chain uses TRBV11-2 with TRBJ1-4; the D is unclear. The CDR3 has 16 amino acids. Trimming left V 5 bases short and J 5 bases short, with 18 bases between. Germline lookup yields CDR1 SGHAT and CDR2 FQNNGV. The CDR3: CASSPRTIEPNEKLFF. CDR3 in DNA: TGTGCCAGCAGCCCCCGCACAATCGAACCCAATGAAAAACTGTTTTTT.

The chain employs TRBV19 and TRBJ2-7; 9 positions match TRBD1. Trimming removed 4 bases from V and 3 bases from J; junction bases left unmatched: 1. The CDR3 covers 13 residues. Germline V gene lookup returns CDR1 LNHDA and CDR2 SQIVND (reference sequence). CDR3 loop: CASSRGQGYEQYF. The CDR3 nucleotides are TGTGCCAGTAGTAGGGGACAGGGCTACGAGCAGTACTTC. Full variable domain (rest looked up from reference TRBV19 and TRBJ2-7): DGGITQSPKYLFRKEGQNVTLSCEQNLNHDAMYWYRQDPGQGLRLIYYSQIVNDFQKGDIAEGYSVSREKKESFPLTVTSAQKNPTAFYLCASSRGQGYEQYFGPGTRLTVT.

The chain has TRBV10-1 and TRBJ2-1; TRBD1 agrees at 8 bases. This CDR3 region has 13 residues. V lost 3 bases and J lost 7; bases outside the gene matches: 2. CDR1 and CDR2 from the germline V gene are WNHNN and SYGVQD (reference sequence). In DNA form, the CDR3 reads TGCGCCAGCAGTGACGGACAGGGTAATGAGCAGTTCTTC. Encoded protein: CASSDGQGNEQFF.

The V gene is TRBV25-1, the J gene TRBJ1-6; D not resolved. The germline gives CDR1 MGHDK, CDR2 SYGVNS. The V gene lost 7 bases and the J gene lost 6 bases, with 7 bases spanning the gap. This CDR3 is built from 12 residues. In DNA, the CDR3 is TGTGCCAGCACGGTTGGTAATTCACCCCTCCACTTT. The encoded protein is CASTVGNSPLHF.

This clone came up once. The V gene is TRBV11-2, the J gene TRBJ2-2; no clear D gene. The CDR3 length is 15 residues. The V gene's germline CDR1 is SGHAT and CDR2 FQNNGV. Trimming took off 2 bases at V and 3 bases at J, with 10 bases between the two ends. The CDR3: CASSLSEWYTGELFF. For the CDR3, the DNA is TGTGCCAGCAGCTTATCTGAGTGGTACACCGGGGAGCTGTTTTTT.

The chain links TRBV28 to TRBJ1-2; 7 bases agree with TRBD1. The CDR3 contains 13 residues. Germline V CDR1 and CDR2: MDHEN, SYDVKM. V dropped 6 bases and J dropped 7; count of bases not matched to a gene: 8. In nucleotides, the CDR3 is TGTGCCAGCAGACTAACAGGGGTTGGTGGCTACACCTTC. This sequence encodes CASRLTGVGGYTF.

The genes are TRBV6-5 and TRBJ1-1; D possibly corresponds to TRBD1 (5 bases). The length of the CDR3 is 14 residues. Looked up from germline, CDR1 is MNHEY and CDR2 is SVGAGI. The germline V and J ends were trimmed by 7 bases and 4 bases, with 16 bases remaining between them. This chain's CDR3 is CASKPIGGVTEAFF. The CDR3 DNA reads as TGTGCCAGCAAGCCAATCGGGGGGGTCACTGAAGCTTTCTTT.

The chain uses TRBV6-7 and TRBJ1-1, with 8 bases aligning to TRBD1. TRBV6-7 is flagged as an ORF with uncertain function. The CDR3 spans 19 residues. The V gene end was trimmed by 2 bases and the J gene end by 1 base; junction bases not matched to a gene: 15. In DNA form, the CDR3 reads TGTGCCAGCAGTTACCCGGGGTTCCCCAGGGGGCTAGAGAACACTGAAGCTTTCTTT. Translated, it gives CASSYPGFPRGLENTEAFF.

V and J are TRBV27 and TRBJ2-3, with a possible D match to TRBD1 (7 bases). This CDR3 is built from 13 residues. With 6 bases removed from V and 5 bases from J, the gap between germline ends came to 12 bases. Germline V gene data show CDR1 as MNHEY and CDR2 as SMNVEV (reference sequence). The chain's CDR3 is CASRPQGGDTQYF. The DNA for the CDR3 is TGTGCCAGCAGACCCCAGGGGGGAGATACGCAGTATTTT.

The CDR3 here is CSVGPVLNTEAFF. The CDR3 DNA follows: TGCAGCGTGGGCCCAGTTTTGAACACTGAAGCTTTCTTT. The chain is built from TRBV29-1 and TRBJ1-1; D ambiguous. The CDR3 loop spans 13 amino acids. CDR1 is SQVTM and CDR2 is ANQGSEA in the germline V gene. Trimming left V 6 bases short and J 0 bases short, with 11 bases between. Together with reference TRBV29-1 and TRBJ1-1, the CDR3 gives the full variable domain: SAVISQKPSRDICQRGTSLTIQCQVDSQVTMMFWYRQQPGQSLTLIATANQGSEATYESGFVIDKFPISRPNLTFSTLTVSNMSPEDSSIYLCSVGPVLNTEAFFGQGTRLTVV.

In this sample, this clone turned up a few times. This chain joins TRBV28 and TRBJ1-2, with 8 bases fitting TRBD1. The V segment lost 4 bases and the J segment 8 bases; nucleotides outside the gene matches: 6. CDR3 length: 13 residues. The germline V gene has CDR1 MDHEN and CDR2 SYDVKM. The CDR3 DNA follows: TGTGCCAGCAGTTCGGGACAGGTGTGGGGCTACACCTTC. Translating it yields CASSSGQVWGYTF.

This sequence joins TRBV19 and TRBJ1-1; D may be TRBD1 (5 bases). Looked up from germline, CDR1 is LNHDA and CDR2 is SQIVND (reference sequence). Deletions cut 10 bases from V and 8 bases from J, with 20 bases between. CDR3 length equals 13 residues. CDR3 coding DNA: TGTGCCACTAAGGGGCCCTCCCGGACCGAAGCTTTCTTT. This gives the protein CATKGPSRTEAFF. The entire variable domain, with the rest obtained from reference TRBV19 and TRBJ1-1, is as follows: DGGITQSPKYLFRKEGQNVTLSCEQNLNHDAMYWYRQDPGQGLRLIYYSQIVNDFQKGDIAEGYSVSREKKESFPLTVTSAQKNPTAFYLCATKGPSRTEAFFGQGTRLTVV.

The rearrangement links TRBV6-1 to TRBJ2-2; 10 bases fit TRBD1. V shed 1 base, J shed 6 bases, and the junction held 2 bases outside the gene matches. There are 15 residues in the CDR3. From germline, CDR1 is MNHNS and CDR2 SASEGT. CDR3 region: CASSEEGTGAGELFF. DNA of the CDR3: TGTGCCAGCAGTGAAGAGGGGACAGGGGCCGGGGAGCTGTTTTTT.

The V call is TRBV5-1, the J call TRBJ2-7; D perhaps matches TRBD1 (5 bases). Germline values: CDR1 SGHRS, CDR2 YFSETQ. This CDR3 is 15 amino acids long. Deletions cut 0 bases from V and 3 bases from J, with 13 bases between. The CDR3 DNA follows: TGCGCCAGCAGCTTGGGGGGCGCCTTGATCTACGAGCAGTACTTC. This translates into CASSLGGALIYEQYF.

This clone turned up a few times. This sample also contains other DNA sequences that code for the same CDR3. This chain uses TRBV7-2 with TRBJ2-2, with TRBD1 as a possible D gene (6 bases). CDR3 size: 15 residues. Between the trimmed V and J ends, which lost 4 bases and 2 bases, there was a span of 11 bases. Germline CDR1 is SGHTA and CDR2 is FQGNSA. CDR3 sequence: CASSSTGSNTGELFF. The DNA for the CDR3 is TGTGCCAGCAGCTCGACAGGTTCCAACACCGGGGAGCTGTTTTTT.

The chain employs TRBV11-2 and TRBJ2-1, with D possibly matching TRBD1 (6 bases). The CDR3 has 16 amino acids. Trimming stripped 3 bases from V and 1 base from J, with 13 bases between. Germline V gene lookup returns CDR1 SGHAT and CDR2 FQNNGV. CDR3 coding DNA: TGTGCCAGCAGCTTCCTTACAGGGTTTTCCTACAATGAGCAGTTCTTC. It translates to CASSFLTGFSYNEQFF.

V is TRBV11-2 and J is TRBJ1-2; possibly TRBD1 for D (5 bases). Per germline, CDR1 SGHAT and CDR2 FQNNGV. The CDR3 length is 15 residues. V lost 2 bases and J 6 bases, leaving 16 bases between the germline ends. As DNA, the CDR3 is TGTGCCAGCAGCTTAACGGGGGTCCCCTCGGATGGCTACACCTTC. This gives the protein CASSLTGVPSDGYTF. Full variable domain (missing parts from reference TRBV11-2 and TRBJ1-2): EAGVAQSPRYKIIEKRQSVAFWCNPISGHATLYWYQQILGQGPKLLIQFQNNGVVDDSQLPKDRFSAERLKGVDSTLKIQPAKLEDSAVYLCASSLTGVPSDGYTFGSGTRLTVV.

The genes are TRBV5-4 and TRBJ2-7; TRBD2 matches at 8 bases. Germline lookup yields CDR1 SGHNT and CDR2 YYREEE (reference sequence). Trimming cost V 3 bases and J 3 bases; bases outside gene matches: 8. The CDR3 is 15 residues long. CDR3 sequence: CASSSRERGSYEQYF. CDR3 DNA sequence: TGTGCCAGCAGCTCACGGGAGCGGGGGAGCTACGAGCAGTACTTC.

V gene TRBV10-3 combines with J gene TRBJ2-3; a weak D match, TRBD1 (7 bases). The CDR3 has 15 residues. Germline values: CDR1 ENHRY, CDR2 SYGVKD. Between the trimmed V and J ends, which lost 10 bases and 2 bases, there was a span of 19 bases. DNA for the CDR3: TGTGCCACCCGCCAGGGGGGAAAACTCACAGATACGCAGTATTTT. Its translation: CATRQGGKLTDTQYF.

This clone was observed a single time. The genes are TRBV28 and TRBJ1-1; 7 bases fit TRBD1. Germline CDR1 is MDHEN and CDR2 is SYDVKM. This CDR3 contains 12 residues. The junction had 4 bases not matched to a gene; V was cut back by 2 bases and J by 10 bases. CDR3 sequence (DNA): TGTGCCAGCAGTTTAGTGACAGGGAGAGCTTTCTTT. Translation gives CASSLVTGRAFF.

The chain links TRBV19 to TRBJ2-7, with D possibly being TRBD2 (6 bases). Germline lookup yields CDR1 LNHDA and CDR2 SQIVND (reference sequence). The CDR3 is made up of 13 amino acids. Trimming took 10 bases from V and 3 from J, leaving 16 bases between them. The CDR3 reads CATMGLNGYEQYF. The CDR3, as DNA: TGTGCCACCATGGGACTTAATGGCTACGAGCAGTACTTC.